The present entry profiles one T cell receptor beta chain with its context. The entry originates in a study of T cell changes during pregnancy in multiple sclerosis. Generated by immunoSEQ multiplex PCR, the TCRdb table keeps only in-frame clones and is missing some. In the table there are about 100,000 clones, more than 80% of which are singletons. This CDR3 comprises 14 residues. The V segment lost 4 bases and the J segment 7 bases; nucleotides outside the gene matches: 10. Germline V gene lookup returns CDR1 SGHDT and CDR2 YYEEEE. The specimen comprised peripheral blood, sampled in the second trimester of pregnancy. This TCR came from a female donor with multiple sclerosis, enrolled in a pregnancy study. V gene TRBV5-6 combines with J gene TRBJ1-1; 7 positions agree with TRBD1. The chain's CDR3 is CASSGTDRTIEAFF. CDR3 nucleotides: TGTGCCAGCAGCGGGACAGATAGAACAATTGAAGCTTTCTTT. The full variable domain, completed using reference TRBV5-6 and TRBJ1-1, is DAGVTQSPTHLIKTRGQQVTLRCSPKSGHDTVSWYQQALGQGPQFIFQYYEEEERQRGNFPDRFSGHQFPNYSSELNVNALLLGDSALYLCASSGTDRTIEAFFGQGTRLTVV.